This entry lists 30 T cell receptor beta chains sequenced from one sample in a study of CD8 T cells in Susac syndrome. It was with random hexamers that roughly 0.45 to 1 ug RNA was reverse transcribed. TCRdb itself ran the immunoSEQ multiplex PCR reads through MiXCR, one entry per CDR3 protein. The data contain about 130,000 distinct CDR3 sequences, about 95% of them singletons. The sample consisted of CD4+ T cells from PBMCs. The receptors were sampled from a human donor in good health.

The rearrangement joins TRBV7-2 to TRBJ1-4; D ambiguous. Trimming removed 1 base at V and 8 bases at J, with 11 bases between. Germline-derived CDR1 and CDR2 are SGHTA and FQGNSA. The CDR3 has 14 amino acids. The CDR3 is CASSLEGLDEKLFF. The CDR3 bases are TGTGCCAGCAGCTTAGAAGGGTTAGACGAAAAACTGTTTTTT. Full variable domain (rest looked up from reference TRBV7-2 and TRBJ1-4): GAGVSQSPSNKVTEKGKDVELRCDPISGHTALYWYRQSLGQGLEFLIYFQGNSAPDKSGLPSDRFSAERTGGSVSTLTIQRTQQEDSAVYLCASSLEGLDEKLFFGSGTQLSVL.

The chain links TRBV2 to TRBJ2-3, with no clear D. This CDR3 spans 12 amino acids. Germline V lookup: CDR1 SNHLY, CDR2 FYNNEI. V was clipped by 7 bases and J by 2 bases, with 7 bases between them. The CDR3 DNA sequence: TGTGCCAGCAAGAGAGACACAGATACGCAGTATTTT. This encodes CASKRDTDTQYF.

This chain uses TRBV7-2 with TRBJ2-7; TRBD2 might be the D (6 bases). The germline CDR1 and CDR2 sequences are SGHTA and FQGNSA. The CDR3 is made up of 14 amino acids. The germline V and J ends were trimmed by 6 bases and 1 base, with 13 bases remaining between them. CDR3 bases: TGTGCCAGCAGTCAGGGACTTGTTTCCTACGAGCAGTACTTC. It encodes CASSQGLVSYEQYF.

This sequence joins TRBV7-2 and TRBJ2-3, with a possible D match to TRBD1 (6 bases). Germline V gene lookup returns CDR1 SGHTA and CDR2 FQGNSA. The CDR3 contains 17 residues. Trimming removed 0 bases from V and 4 bases from J, with 17 bases in between. CDR3 DNA sequence: TGTGCCAGCAGCTTAGCGAGGGAGACAGGAGAAGCAGATACGCAGTATTTT. Translating gives CASSLARETGEADTQYF.

The chain combines TRBV5-4 with TRBJ1-1, with unresolved D. Germline loops: CDR1 SGHNT, CDR2 YYREEE (reference sequence). The CDR3 has 15 residues. V lost 0 bases, J lost 0 bases, and 9 bases lay in between. This chain's CDR3 is CASSLASSLNTEAFF. CDR3 nucleotide sequence: TGTGCCAGCAGCTTGGCCTCGAGCTTGAACACTGAAGCTTTCTTT.

The V call is TRBV3-1, the J call TRBJ2-1; perhaps TRBD2 as D (6 bases). Germline V gene lookup returns CDR1 LGHDT and CDR2 YNNKEL (reference sequence). V lost 1 base and J 3 bases, leaving 10 bases between the germline ends. The CDR3 runs 15 residues. As DNA, the CDR3 is TGTGCCAGCAGCCAAGCTGCGGGGAGCTACAATGAGCAGTTCTTC. Its translation: CASSQAAGSYNEQFF.

The J gene is TRBJ1-1, the V gene TRBV3-1, with a possible D match to TRBD1 (5 bases). The V end lost 4 bases, the J end lost 9 bases, and 15 bases lay between the germline ends. Germline assignment: CDR1 LGHDT and CDR2 YNNKEL (reference sequence). This CDR3 region has 13 residues. The CDR3 protein is CASSPQRGGKAFF. As DNA, the CDR3 is TGTGCCAGCAGCCCTCAGCGGGGGGGGAAAGCTTTCTTT. Full variable domain (missing parts from reference TRBV3-1 and TRBJ1-1): DTAVSQTPKYLVTQMGNDKSIKCEQNLGHDTMYWYKQDSKKFLKIMFSYNNKELIINETVPNRFSPKSPDKAHLNLHINSLELGDSAVYFCASSPQRGGKAFFGQGTRLTVV.

J is TRBJ2-2 and V is TRBV3-1; TRBD2 matches at 10 bases. This CDR3 is built from 15 residues. Germline V gene lookup returns CDR1 LGHDT and CDR2 YNNKEL (reference sequence). With V trimmed by 8 bases and J by 4 bases, 7 bases remained unmatched. This CDR3 reads CASLAGGRATGELFF. CDR3 nucleotide sequence: TGTGCCAGCTTAGCGGGAGGAAGGGCCACCGGGGAGCTGTTTTTT.

The chain uses TRBV5-6 and TRBJ1-1, with 7 nucleotides matching TRBD1. CDR1 is SGHDT, CDR2 YYEEEE, per germline. The V and J ends lost 4 bases and 11 bases, in that order; junction bases with no gene match: 8. The CDR3 extends over 12 amino acids. CDR3 coding DNA: TGTGCCAGCAGCGTGAAACAGGGGAGCGCTTTCTTT. Translating gives CASSVKQGSAFF. Based on the CDR3 plus reference TRBV5-6 and TRBJ1-1, the full variable domain is DAGVTQSPTHLIKTRGQQVTLRCSPKSGHDTVSWYQQALGQGPQFIFQYYEEEERQRGNFPDRFSGHQFPNYSSELNVNALLLGDSALYLCASSVKQGSAFFGQGTRLTVV.

The chain combines TRBV24-1 with TRBJ1-2; 8 nucleotides align to TRBD1. Germline CDR1 is KGHDR and CDR2 is SFDVKD. The CDR3 runs to 16 residues. V was clipped by 2 bases and J by 4 bases; unmatched bases: 8. CDR3 nucleotide sequence: TGTGCCACCAGTGATTATGGAGCAGGGGGCGGCTATGGCTACACCTTC. It translates to CATSDYGAGGGYGYTF.

The chain employs TRBV6-6 and TRBJ2-7, with 7 bases identical to TRBD2. J was trimmed by 2 bases and V by 5 bases; bases with no gene match: 6. This CDR3 region has 14 residues. Germline CDR1 MNHNY, CDR2 SVGAGI (reference sequence). As DNA, the CDR3 is TGTGCCAGCAGTACAGGACGGGGGGCCTACGAGCAGTACTTC. It codes for CASSTGRGAYEQYF.

This chain uses TRBV4-2 with TRBJ2-2; 8 nucleotides match TRBD1. Germline V gene lookup returns CDR1 LGHNA and CDR2 YNFKEQ. This CDR3 region has 15 residues. Trimming at V came to 6 bases and at J to 4 bases, leaving 7 bases not matched to a gene. For the CDR3, the DNA is TGTGCCAGCAGGTCGGACAGGGCGGTCACCGGGGAGCTGTTTTTT. It encodes CASRSDRAVTGELFF.

The chain has TRBV2 and TRBJ2-2; 8 bases match TRBD1. Trimming removed 6 bases from V and 2 bases from J; junction bases left unmatched: 8. The CDR3 contains 16 residues. Germline V gives CDR1 SNHLY, CDR2 FYNNEI. CDR3 in amino acids: CASRSLQGGNTGELFF. The CDR3 DNA reads as TGTGCCAGCAGAAGCCTACAGGGGGGTAACACCGGGGAGCTGTTTTTT.

The chain uses TRBV4-2 and TRBJ2-1; tentatively, D is TRBD2 (7 bases). The CDR3 contains 18 residues. Germline CDR1 and CDR2: LGHNA and YNFKEQ. The V gene lost 1 base and the J gene lost 9 bases, with 25 bases spanning the gap. CDR3: CASSQARRGGTRVFEQFF. Written as DNA, the CDR3 is TGTGCCAGCAGCCAAGCACGGAGGGGGGGGACTCGGGTGTTTGAGCAGTTCTTC.

V usage is TRBV30 and J usage is TRBJ2-6, with TRBD2 as a possible D gene (5 bases). Between the trimmed V and J ends, which lost 0 bases and 0 bases, there was a span of 15 bases. CDR3 length: 18 amino acids. Germline V gene data show CDR1 as GTSNPN and CDR2 as SVGIG (reference sequence). CDR3 nucleotides: TGTGCCTGGAGTGTACTCGGTCGGAGCGGCTCTGGGGCCAACGTCCTGACTTTC. This sequence encodes CAWSVLGRSGSGANVLTF.

This sequence joins TRBV19 and TRBJ1-5; a weak D match, TRBD1 (5 bases). Germline-derived CDR1 and CDR2 are LNHDA and SQIVND (reference sequence). The V and J ends lost 4 bases and 2 bases respectively, with 9 bases between them. The CDR3 covers 14 residues. The CDR3 spells CASSTGLGNQPQHF. DNA of the CDR3: TGTGCCAGTAGTACGGGACTGGGCAATCAGCCCCAGCATTTT.

The chain combines TRBV16 with TRBJ1-1; D uncertain. Germline loops: CDR1 KGHSY, CDR2 FQNENV. V dropped 3 bases and J dropped 1 base, with 12 bases sitting between them. The CDR3 runs to 15 residues. The CDR3 loop reads CASSQTRATNTEAFF. The CDR3 coding sequence is TGTGCCAGCAGCCAGACGCGGGCGACGAACACTGAAGCTTTCTTT.

This clonotype was seen a single time. The J gene is TRBJ2-7, the V gene TRBV10-3; 8 bases are shared with TRBD1. Unmatched junction bases numbered 10, after V lost 11 bases and J lost 1 base. There are 14 residues in the CDR3. Looked up from germline, CDR1 is ENHRY and CDR2 is SYGVKD. CDR3 sequence reads: CALRRDRPSYEQYF. Here the CDR3 DNA reads TGTGCCTTAAGACGGGACAGGCCGTCCTACGAGCAGTACTTC.

V is TRBV3-1 and J is TRBJ1-2; TRBD1 aligns across 8 bases. The ends lost 3 bases at V and 4 bases at J; junction bases unmatched: 10. The CDR3 is 16 residues long. CDR1 and CDR2 (germline): LGHDT, YNNKEL (reference sequence). CDR3 nucleotide sequence: TGTGCCAGCAGCCATCACCAGACAGGGGCGTCCTATGGCTACACCTTC. Protein sequence: CASSHHQTGASYGYTF.

This CDR3 is CASSQVGSRTEQYF. The CDR3 region has the DNA TGTGCCAGCAGCCAAGTAGGATCCCGAACCGAGCAGTACTTC. This chain connects TRBV3-1 to TRBJ2-7; D gene ambiguous. In germline, CDR1 is LGHDT, CDR2 YNNKEL (reference sequence). The CDR3 sequence is 14 residues long. Trimming cost V 1 base and J 6 bases, with 13 bases left between them.

This rearrangement joins TRBV3-1 to TRBJ2-5; perhaps TRBD2 as D (6 bases). The CDR3 extends over 16 amino acids. Trimming took 5 bases from V and 2 from J, leaving 18 bases between them. CDR1 is LGHDT, CDR2 YNNKEL, per germline (reference sequence). CDR3 in DNA: TGTGCCAGCAGCTACCTAGGAGGGAGCCGTCAAGAGACCCAGTACTTC. It specifies CASSYLGGSRQETQYF.

There are a few counts of this clonotype. The chain has TRBV11-2 and TRBJ2-7; a weak D match, TRBD2 (6 bases). Trimming left V 4 bases short and J 2 bases short, with 12 bases between. CDR3 length: 14 residues. The germline CDR1 and CDR2 sequences are SGHAT and FQNNGV. The CDR3 is CASSYRDSAYEQYF. The CDR3 bases are TGTGCCAGCAGCTACCGGGACTCTGCCTACGAGCAGTACTTC.

V is TRBV5-1 and J is TRBJ1-1; D ambiguous. The CDR3 totals 18 residues. Per germline, CDR1 SGHRS and CDR2 YFSETQ. Trimming took off 4 bases at V and 2 bases at J, with 24 bases between the two ends. The CDR3 nucleotides are TGCGCCAGCAGCCCTCTCAGTCCGTCAGCGTCGGCCAACACTGAAGCTTTCTTT. It encodes CASSPLSPSASANTEAFF.

The chain couples TRBV6-1 to TRBJ1-1, with D uncertain. CDR3 length: 13 residues. The germline V gene has CDR1 MNHNS and CDR2 SASEGT. V lost 7 bases and J lost 4, with 13 bases in between. In DNA, the CDR3 is TGTGCCAGCATCGGGCTCCCGAGCACTGAAGCTTTCTTT. Its protein product is CASIGLPSTEAFF.

V is TRBV5-1 and J is TRBJ2-2; D unclear. This CDR3 comprises 15 residues. With 1 base removed from V and 2 bases from J, the gap between germline ends came to 9 bases. Looked up from germline, CDR1 is SGHRS and CDR2 is YFSETQ. The DNA for the CDR3 is TGCGCCAGCAGCTTGCTAAGCAGCAACACCGGGGAGCTGTTTTTT. Its translation: CASSLLSSNTGELFF.

This chain connects TRBV5-4 to TRBJ2-7; 13 bases agree with TRBD2. CDR1 is SGHNT, CDR2 YYREEE, per germline (reference sequence). The CDR3 extends over 19 amino acids. V lost 0 bases and J lost 0; bases outside the gene matches: 9. The CDR3: CASSLAGAGTSGNSYEQYF. The CDR3 bases are TGTGCCAGCAGCTTGGCGGGCGCGGGGACTAGCGGGAACTCCTACGAGCAGTACTTC. Drawing the rest from reference TRBV5-4 and TRBJ2-7, the complete variable domain is ETGVTQSPTHLIKTRGQQVTLRCSSQSGHNTVSWYQQALGQGPQFIFQYYREEENGRGNFPPRFSGLQFPNYSSELNVNALELDDSALYLCASSLAGAGTSGNSYEQYFGPGTRLTVT.

This chain joins TRBV29-1 and TRBJ1-1; TRBD1 might be the D (5 bases). This CDR3 is 11 amino acids long. V was cut by 7 bases and J by 8 bases, with 14 bases left in between. Germline V gene data show CDR1 as SQVTM and CDR2 as ANQGSEA. The CDR3 nucleotides read TGCAGCGGAATTAGACAGAAGGAAGCTTTCTTT. It translates to CSGIRQKEAFF.

The chain links TRBV6-6 to TRBJ1-1; no firm D call. Germline CDR1 and CDR2: MNHNY and SVGAGI (reference sequence). Between the trimmed V and J ends, which lost 3 bases and 2 bases, there was a span of 7 bases. This CDR3 comprises 13 residues. CDR3 bases: TGTGCCAGCAGTTATTCCGAAAACACTGAAGCTTTCTTT. This codes for CASSYSENTEAFF.

The rearrangement links TRBV2 to TRBJ2-2, with 14 nucleotides matching TRBD2. The length of the CDR3 is 17 residues. With V trimmed by 5 bases and J by 8 bases, 10 bases remained unmatched. The V gene's germline CDR1 is SNHLY and CDR2 FYNNEI. CDR3 protein: CASSSQGLAGGRGELFF. CDR3 in DNA: TGTGCCAGCAGTTCCCAAGGACTAGCGGGAGGTCGGGGGGAGCTGTTTTTT.

The rearrangement joins TRBV9 to TRBJ1-3; D unclear. V was pared by 0 bases and J by 9 bases, with 10 bases between. Per germline, CDR1 SGDLS and CDR2 YYNGEE. The CDR3 extends over 13 amino acids. The CDR3 loop reads CASSVVTGGTIYF. The CDR3 DNA sequence: TGTGCCAGCAGCGTAGTTACCGGAGGCACCATATATTTT.